This T cell receptor beta chain was sequenced in a study of T-cell reconstitution after alpha-beta-depleted transplantation in children (dated by TCRdb to about 2016). For the study in its entirety: T-cell immune reconstitution after TCRalphabeta/CD19-depleted allogeneic hematopoietic cell transplantation in children was quantitatively tracked in the study by means of TCR repertoire profiling. General conclusions and limits of the study: In some patients, the high TCRbeta diversity seen at day 60 was put down to recipient T cells and intrathymic progenitors that had survived conditioning. About two months after transplant, the apparently early recovery of alphabetaT-cell counts reportedly depended on just several hundred clones that had expanded rapidly and came from non-depleted graft cells. Hyperexpanded clone frequencies declined over subsequent months; after one year, T-cell counts and TCRbeta diversity were mostly attributed to newly produced T cells.

Measured from the cysteine to the phenylalanine, the CDR3 is 13 residues long. Only CDR3 DNA is held: 39 bases, read in frame from base 1. In the germline V gene (reference sequence), CDR1 corresponds to SEHNR and CDR2 to FQNEAQ. Unmatched junction bases come to 2, with V trimmed by 7 bases and J by 4 bases. The sample's time point, from its label and the paper: day 60 (about 2 months) after transplantation. Interpreted using the paper, the treatment or condition label stands for: allogeneic hematopoietic cell transplantation with graft depleted of TCRalphabeta T cells and CD19 B cells. Transplant recipients were children who received TCRalphabeta/CD19-depleted allogeneic hematopoietic cell grafts. Judged by its sample share, this clonotype qualifies as medium-sized (0.01 to 0.1%). It has no known antigen specificity. No per-base quality is available; no much larger clone lies one base away. The library came from PCR. The sample was run on an Illumina HiSeq 2500. Molecular barcoding was employed in the preparation of TCR libraries, with unique molecular identifiers being used to normalize TCRbeta repertoire quantification. The public reads were quality trimmed at Q25 with fastp and then assembled into clones with MiXCR by TCRdb, keeping productive beta chains. Here each entry gathers all rows of one CDR3 protein and keeps the most common genes and DNA. For this sample there are about 31,000 distinct CDR3 sequences; under 8% appear just once. The leading ten clones occupy 25% to 30% of the sample.

Recombination joined TRBV7-9 with TRBJ1-5, and TRBD1 matches 9 of the central bases. This sample comprised peripheral blood, obtained 60 days after TCRalphabeta/CD19-depleted stem cell transplant. The TCR originated in a child under two years old who had a stem cell transplant for acute myeloid leukemia, so the T cells may come from the graft donor. The CDR3 has the sequence CASTTGGNQPQHF. The sequenced DNA is TGTGCCAGCACGACAGGGGGTAATCAGCCCCAGCATTTT.